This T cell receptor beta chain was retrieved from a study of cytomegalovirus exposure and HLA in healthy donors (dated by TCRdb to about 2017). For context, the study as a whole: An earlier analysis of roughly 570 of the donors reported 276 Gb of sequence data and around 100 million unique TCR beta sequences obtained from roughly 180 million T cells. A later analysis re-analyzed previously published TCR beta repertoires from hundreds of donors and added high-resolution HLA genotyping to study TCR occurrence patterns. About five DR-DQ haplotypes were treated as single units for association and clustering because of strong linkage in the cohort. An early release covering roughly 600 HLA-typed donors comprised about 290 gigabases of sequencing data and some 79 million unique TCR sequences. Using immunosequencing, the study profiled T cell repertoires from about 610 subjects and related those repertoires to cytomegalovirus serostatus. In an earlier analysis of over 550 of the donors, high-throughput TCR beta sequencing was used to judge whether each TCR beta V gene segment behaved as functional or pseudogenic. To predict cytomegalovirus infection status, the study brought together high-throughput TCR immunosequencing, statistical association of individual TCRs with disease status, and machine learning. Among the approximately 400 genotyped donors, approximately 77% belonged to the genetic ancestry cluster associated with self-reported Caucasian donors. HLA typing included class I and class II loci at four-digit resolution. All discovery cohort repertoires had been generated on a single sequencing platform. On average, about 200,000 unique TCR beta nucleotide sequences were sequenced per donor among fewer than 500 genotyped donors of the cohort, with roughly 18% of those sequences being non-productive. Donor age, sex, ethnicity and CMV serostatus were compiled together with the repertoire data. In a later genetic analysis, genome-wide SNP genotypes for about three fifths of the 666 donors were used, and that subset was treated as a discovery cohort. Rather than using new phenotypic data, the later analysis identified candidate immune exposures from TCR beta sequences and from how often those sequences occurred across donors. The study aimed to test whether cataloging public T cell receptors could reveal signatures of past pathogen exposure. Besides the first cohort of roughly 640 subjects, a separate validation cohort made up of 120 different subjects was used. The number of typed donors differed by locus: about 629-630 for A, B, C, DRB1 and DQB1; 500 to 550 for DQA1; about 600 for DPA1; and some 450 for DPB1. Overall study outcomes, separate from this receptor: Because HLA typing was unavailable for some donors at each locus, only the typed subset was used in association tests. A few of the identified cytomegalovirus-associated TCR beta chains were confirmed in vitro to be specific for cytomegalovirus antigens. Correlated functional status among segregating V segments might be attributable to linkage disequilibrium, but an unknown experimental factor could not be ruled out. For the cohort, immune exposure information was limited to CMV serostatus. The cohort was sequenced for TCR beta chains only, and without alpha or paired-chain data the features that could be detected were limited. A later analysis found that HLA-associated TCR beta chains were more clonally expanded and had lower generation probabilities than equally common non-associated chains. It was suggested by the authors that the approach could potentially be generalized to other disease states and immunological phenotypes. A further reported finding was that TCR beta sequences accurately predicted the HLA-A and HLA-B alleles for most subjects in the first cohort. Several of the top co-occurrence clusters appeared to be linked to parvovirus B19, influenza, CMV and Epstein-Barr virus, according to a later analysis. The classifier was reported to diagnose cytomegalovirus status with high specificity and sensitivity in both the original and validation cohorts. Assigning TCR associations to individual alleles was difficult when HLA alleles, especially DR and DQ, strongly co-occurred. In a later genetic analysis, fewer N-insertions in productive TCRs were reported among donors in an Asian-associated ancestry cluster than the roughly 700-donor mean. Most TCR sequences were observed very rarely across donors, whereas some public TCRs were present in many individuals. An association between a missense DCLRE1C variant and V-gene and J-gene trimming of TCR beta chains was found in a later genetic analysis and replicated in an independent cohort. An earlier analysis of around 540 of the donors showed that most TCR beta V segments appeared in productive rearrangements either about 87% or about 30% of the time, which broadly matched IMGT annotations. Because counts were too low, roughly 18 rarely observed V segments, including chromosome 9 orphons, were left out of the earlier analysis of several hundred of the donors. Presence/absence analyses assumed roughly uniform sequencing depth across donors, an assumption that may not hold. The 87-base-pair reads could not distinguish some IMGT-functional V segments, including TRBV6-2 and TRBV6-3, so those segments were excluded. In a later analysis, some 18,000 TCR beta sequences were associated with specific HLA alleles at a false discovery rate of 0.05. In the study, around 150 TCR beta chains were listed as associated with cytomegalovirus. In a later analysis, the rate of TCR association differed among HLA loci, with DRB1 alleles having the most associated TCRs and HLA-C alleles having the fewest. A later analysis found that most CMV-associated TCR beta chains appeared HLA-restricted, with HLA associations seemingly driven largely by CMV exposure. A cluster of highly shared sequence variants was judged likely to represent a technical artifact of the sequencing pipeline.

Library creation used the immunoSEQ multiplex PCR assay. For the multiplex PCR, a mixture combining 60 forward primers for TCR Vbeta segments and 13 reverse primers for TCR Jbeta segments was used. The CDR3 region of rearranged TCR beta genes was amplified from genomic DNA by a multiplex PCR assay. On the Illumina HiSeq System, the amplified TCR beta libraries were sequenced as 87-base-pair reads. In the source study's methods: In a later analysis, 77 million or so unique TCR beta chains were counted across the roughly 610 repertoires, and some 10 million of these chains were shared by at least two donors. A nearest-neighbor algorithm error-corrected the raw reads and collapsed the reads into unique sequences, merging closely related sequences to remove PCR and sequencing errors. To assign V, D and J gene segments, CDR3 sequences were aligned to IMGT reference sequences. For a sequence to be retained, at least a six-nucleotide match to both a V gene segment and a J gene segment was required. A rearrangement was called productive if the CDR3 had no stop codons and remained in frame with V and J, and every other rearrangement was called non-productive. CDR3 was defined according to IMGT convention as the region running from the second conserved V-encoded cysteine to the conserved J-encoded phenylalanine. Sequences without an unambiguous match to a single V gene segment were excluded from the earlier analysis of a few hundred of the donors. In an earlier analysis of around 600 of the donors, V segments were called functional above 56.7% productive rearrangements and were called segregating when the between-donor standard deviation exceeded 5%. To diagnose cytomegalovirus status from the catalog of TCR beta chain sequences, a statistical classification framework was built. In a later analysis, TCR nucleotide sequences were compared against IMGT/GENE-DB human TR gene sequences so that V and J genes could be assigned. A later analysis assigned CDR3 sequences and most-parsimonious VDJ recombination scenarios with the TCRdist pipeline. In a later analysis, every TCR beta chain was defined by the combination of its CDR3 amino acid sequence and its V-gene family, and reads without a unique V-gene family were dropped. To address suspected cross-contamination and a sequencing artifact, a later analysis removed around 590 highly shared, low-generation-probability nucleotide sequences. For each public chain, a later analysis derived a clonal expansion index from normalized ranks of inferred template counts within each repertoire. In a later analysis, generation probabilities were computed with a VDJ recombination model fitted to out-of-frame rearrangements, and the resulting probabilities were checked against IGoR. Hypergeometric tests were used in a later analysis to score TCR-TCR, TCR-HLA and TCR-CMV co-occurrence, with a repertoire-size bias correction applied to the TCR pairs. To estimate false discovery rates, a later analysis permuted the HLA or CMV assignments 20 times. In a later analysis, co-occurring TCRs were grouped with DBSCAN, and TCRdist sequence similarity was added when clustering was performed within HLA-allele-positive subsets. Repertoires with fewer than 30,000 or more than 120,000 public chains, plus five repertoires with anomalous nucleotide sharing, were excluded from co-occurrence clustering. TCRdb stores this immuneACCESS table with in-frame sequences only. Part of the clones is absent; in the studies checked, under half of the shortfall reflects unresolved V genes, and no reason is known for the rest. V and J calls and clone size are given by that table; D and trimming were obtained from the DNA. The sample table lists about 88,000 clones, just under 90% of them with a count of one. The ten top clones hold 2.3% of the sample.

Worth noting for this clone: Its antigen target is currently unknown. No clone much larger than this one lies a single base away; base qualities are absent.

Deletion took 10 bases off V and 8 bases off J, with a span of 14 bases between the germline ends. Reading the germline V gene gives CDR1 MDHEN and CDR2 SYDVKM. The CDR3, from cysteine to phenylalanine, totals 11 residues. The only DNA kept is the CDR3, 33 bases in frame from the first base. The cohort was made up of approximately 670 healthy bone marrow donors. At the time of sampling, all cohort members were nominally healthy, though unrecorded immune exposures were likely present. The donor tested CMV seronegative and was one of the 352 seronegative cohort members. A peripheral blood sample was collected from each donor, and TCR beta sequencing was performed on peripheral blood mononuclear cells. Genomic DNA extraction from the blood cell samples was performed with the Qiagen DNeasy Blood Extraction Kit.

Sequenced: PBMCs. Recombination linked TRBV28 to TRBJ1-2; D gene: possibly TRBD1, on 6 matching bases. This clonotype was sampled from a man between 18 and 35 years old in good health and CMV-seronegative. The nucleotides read TGTGCCACCACAGGGTATGAGGGCTACACCTTC. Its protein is CATTGYEGYTF.